These 27 T cell receptor beta chains were sequenced from one sample in a study of Ad26.COV2.S vaccination and SARS-CoV-2 variants. TCRdb's table, derived via immunoSEQ multiplex PCR, lists solely in-frame clones and lacks some. The sample consists of about 410,000 clones, 92% of them appearing once. Documented treatment: some 19 received Ad26.COV2.S at low or high dose, single or two shots; roughly five received placebo; per-sample allocation not given. Samples were taken on day 63 after the first vaccine or placebo injection. The sequences come from peripheral blood, collected in a trial of Ad26.COV2.S vaccine versus placebo. All receptors derive from a person between 18 and 60 years old who received the Ad26.COV2.S COVID-19 vaccine or a placebo.

This chain joins TRBV30 and TRBJ2-1; perhaps TRBD2 as D (6 bases). Per germline, CDR1 GTSNPN and CDR2 SVGIG (reference sequence). The length of the CDR3 is 14 residues. The V and J ends lost 2 bases and 8 bases respectively, with 16 bases between them. CDR3 DNA: TGTGCCTGGAGTATGGGTGGCGGGGCCGATGAGCAGTTCTTC. It translates to CAWSMGGGADEQFF.

The rearrangement links TRBV10-3 to TRBJ2-7; 11 bases are a match to TRBD2. Germline values: CDR1 ENHRY, CDR2 SYGVKD. The CDR3 is 14 residues long. The V gene end was trimmed by 10 bases and the J gene end by 0 bases; junction bases not matched to a gene: 5. CDR3: CATGLAGSSYEQYF. The CDR3 DNA is TGTGCCACCGGACTAGCGGGTAGCTCCTACGAGCAGTACTTC.

The chain has TRBV6-5 and TRBJ1-1, with D possibly matching TRBD1 (6 bases). CDR1 is MNHEY and CDR2 is SVGAGI in the germline V gene. The CDR3 extends over 14 amino acids. Trimming removed 4 bases at V and 10 bases at J, with 19 bases between. The CDR3 DNA is TGTGCCAGCAGTTGGGGGCGTTCAGCCGAAGGAGCTTTCTTT. The encoded protein is CASSWGRSAEGAFF.

J is TRBJ1-1 and V is TRBV5-1; the D gene is possibly TRBD1 (5 bases). The V and J ends lost 3 bases and 4 bases respectively, with 16 bases between them. The CDR3 loop spans 15 amino acids. CDR1 SGHRS and CDR2 YFSETQ come from the germline V gene. The CDR3 protein is CASSWRGGGVTEAFF. The CDR3 DNA reads TGCGCCAGCAGCTGGAGGGGAGGCGGGGTCACTGAAGCTTTCTTT.

This clone was seen only once. The J gene is TRBJ1-1, the V gene TRBV4-3; D is ambiguous. V lost 0 bases, J lost 4 bases, and 12 bases lay in between. The CDR3 length is 15 residues. Germline values: CDR1 LGHNA, CDR2 YSLEER. The CDR3 coding sequence is TGCGCCAGCAGCCAAGAAACGGGTTTGGCCACTGAAGCTTTCTTT. This encodes CASSQETGLATEAFF.

The chain recombines TRBV19 with TRBJ2-5; TRBD1 or TRBD2 may be the D gene (6 bases each). There are 17 residues in the CDR3. Germline-derived CDR1 and CDR2 are LNHDA and SQIVND (reference sequence). V lost 2 bases to trimming and J lost 0 bases, with 16 bases between them. The CDR3 sequence: CASSIRYAGTNQETQYF. CDR3 in DNA: TGTGCCAGTAGTATAAGGTACGCGGGGACAAACCAAGAGACCCAGTACTTC. Complete variable domain (other parts from reference TRBV19 and TRBJ2-5): DGGITQSPKYLFRKEGQNVTLSCEQNLNHDAMYWYRQDPGQGLRLIYYSQIVNDFQKGDIAEGYSVSREKKESFPLTVTSAQKNPTAFYLCASSIRYAGTNQETQYFGPGTRLLVL.

Worth noting for this clone: Other DNA sequences from this sample encode an identical CDR3 as well. This chain connects TRBV27 to TRBJ2-7; D may match TRBD1 or TRBD2 (5 bases each). CDR3 length: 13 residues. V lost 2 bases and J 2 bases, leaving 7 bases between the germline ends. Looked up from germline, CDR1 is MNHEY and CDR2 is SMNVEV (reference sequence). This CDR3 is CASSLRGPYEQYF. The CDR3 DNA sequence: TGTGCCAGCAGTTTACGGGGCCCCTACGAGCAGTACTTC.

The V gene is TRBV5-1, the J gene TRBJ2-5; 8 nucleotides align to TRBD1. CDR3 length: 13 amino acids. V shed 5 bases, J shed 5 bases, and the junction held 5 bases outside the gene matches. Germline V CDR1 and CDR2: SGHRS, YFSETQ. The CDR3 DNA follows: TGCGCCAGCAGTCGGACAGGGCTGGAGACCCAGTACTTC. Translating it yields CASSRTGLETQYF.

The chain couples TRBV4-3 to TRBJ1-5; D might be TRBD1 (5 bases). V was pared by 0 bases and J by 6 bases, with 12 bases between. CDR3 length: 15 residues. Germline V gene data show CDR1 as LGHNA and CDR2 as YSLEER. CDR3 bases: TGCGCCAGCAGCCAAGAGGCAGGGACTGGTCAGCCCCAGCATTTT. The encoded protein is CASSQEAGTGQPQHF.

J is TRBJ1-5 and V is TRBV6-2 or TRBV6-3; no clear D gene. This CDR3 has 14 amino acids. Germline values: CDR1 MNHEY, CDR2 SVGEGT. V was shortened by 8 bases and J by 1 base, with 12 bases between the two germline ends. This chain's CDR3 is CASGLLSSNQPQHF. CDR3 DNA sequence: TGTGCCAGCGGTTTGTTGAGCAGCAATCAGCCCCAGCATTTT.

This rearrangement joins TRBV7-9 to TRBJ1-2, with TRBD1 as a possible D gene (5 bases). The V and J ends lost 8 bases and 4 bases respectively, with 23 bases between them. The CDR3 is made up of 16 amino acids. The germline gives CDR1 SEHNR, CDR2 FQNEAQ (reference sequence). The CDR3 nucleotides read TGTGCCAGCGACTCTCGCAGGGAATCCCACACCTATGGCTACACCTTC. Protein sequence: CASDSRRESHTYGYTF.

V gene TRBV30 combines with J gene TRBJ2-7; maybe TRBD1 (6 bases). Deletions cut 3 bases from V and 4 bases from J, with 13 bases between. The CDR3 has 13 amino acids. Per the germline V gene, CDR1 is GTSNPN and CDR2 is SVGIG (reference sequence). The CDR3 DNA reads TGTGCCTGGAGGGACCAGGGGTGGTACGAGCAGTACTTC. Amino acids: CAWRDQGWYEQYF.

The gene calls are TRBV7-8 and TRBJ2-7; TRBD1 matches 10 bases. J lost 4 bases, V lost 5 bases, and 8 bases had no gene match. The CDR3 consists of 15 residues. CDR1 is SGHVS and CDR2 is FQNEAQ in the germline V gene. CDR3 in DNA: TGTGCCAGCAGCCAGCCCGGGACAGGGGATTACGAGCAGTACTTC. Amino acids: CASSQPGTGDYEQYF.

This clone has only one observation. The chain links TRBV6-2 or TRBV6-3 to TRBJ1-1; TRBD1 agrees at 7 bases. With V trimmed by 2 bases and J by 1 base, 4 bases remained unmatched. Germline V gene sequence: CDR1 MNHEY, CDR2 SVGEGT. The CDR3 runs to 15 residues. The CDR3 region is CASSYQRQGNTEAFF. In DNA form, the CDR3 reads TGTGCCAGCAGTTACCAAAGACAGGGGAACACTGAAGCTTTCTTT.

The chain couples TRBV14 to TRBJ2-1, with D unclear. The CDR3 sequence is 14 residues long. Germline V gene data show CDR1 as SGHDN and CDR2 as FVKESK. V was clipped by 1 base and J by 4 bases, with 8 bases between them. The CDR3, as DNA: TGTGCCAGCAGCCAAGTGAACCGATACAATGAGCAGTTCTTC. Translation: CASSQVNRYNEQFF. The complete variable domain, with remaining parts taken from reference TRBV14 and TRBJ2-1, reads EAGVTQFPSHSVIEKGQTVTLRCDPISGHDNLYWYRRVMGKEIKFLLHFVKESKQDESGMPNNRFLAERTGGTYSTLKVQPAELEDSGVYFCASSQVNRYNEQFFGPGTRLTVL.

V gene TRBV6-2 or TRBV6-3 combines with J gene TRBJ2-1; D unresolved. From germline, CDR1 is MNHEY and CDR2 SVGEGT. The CDR3 consists of 14 residues. The V end was cut by 6 bases, the J end by 4 bases, with 13 bases between. The CDR3 bases are TGTGCCAGCAGCACCGGGTCCTGGTACAATGAGCAGTTCTTC. This gives the protein CASSTGSWYNEQFF.

This chain links TRBV10-2 with TRBJ2-1, with D possibly TRBD2 on 6 matching bases. Per germline, CDR1 WSHSY and CDR2 SAAADI. Trimming shortened V by 3 bases and J by 7 bases, and 7 bases separated the two germline ends. The CDR3 totals 12 residues. CDR3 sequence reads: CASSEGLNEQFF. Here the CDR3 DNA reads TGCGCCAGCAGTGAAGGACTAAATGAGCAGTTCTTC.

The gene calls are TRBV5-8 and TRBJ1-4; maybe TRBD1 (6 bases). From germline, CDR1 is SGHTS and CDR2 YDEGEE. The V end lost 1 base, the J end lost 2 bases, and 12 bases lay between the germline ends. The CDR3 runs 16 residues. The CDR3 DNA follows: TGTGCCAGCAGCTTGATAACAGGGTTTACTAATGAAAAACTGTTTTTT. Translation gives CASSLITGFTNEKLFF.

The chain joins TRBV29-1 to TRBJ2-1; possibly TRBD2 for D (6 bases). Germline values: CDR1 SQVTM, CDR2 ANQGSEA. CDR3 length: 14 amino acids. The ends were cut back, 7 bases at V and 4 bases at J, with 17 bases in the middle. The chain's CDR3 is CSDQVRGKYNEQFF. The CDR3 DNA reads TGCAGCGACCAAGTTCGGGGGAAGTACAATGAGCAGTTCTTC.

The J gene is TRBJ1-2, the V gene TRBV18; 8 nucleotides line up with TRBD1. V lost 6 bases and J lost 4; bases outside the gene matches: 7. CDR1 and CDR2 (germline): KGHSH, LQKENI. This CDR3 has 14 amino acids. The CDR3 DNA sequence: TGTGCCAGCTCGTCCGGACAGGGCGTCTATGGCTACACCTTC. Protein: CASSSGQGVYGYTF. The whole variable domain, filled in from reference TRBV18 and TRBJ1-2, reads NAGVMQNPRHLVRRRGQEARLRCSPMKGHSHVYWYRQLPEEGLKFMVYLQKENIIDESGMPKERFSAEFPKEGPSILRIQQVVRGDSAAYFCASSSGQGVYGYTFGSGTRLTVV.

V and J are TRBV9 and TRBJ2-7, with 12 bases aligning to TRBD2. CDR1 is SGDLS, CDR2 YYNGEE, per germline. The CDR3 contains 15 residues. Unmatched junction bases numbered 6, after V lost 4 bases and J lost 4 bases. CDR3 in amino acids: CASSPLTSGGYEQYF. CDR3 nucleotide sequence: TGTGCCAGCAGCCCTTTGACTAGCGGGGGTTACGAGCAGTACTTC.

The chain employs TRBV24-1 and TRBJ1-2; no clear D gene. V was pared by 3 bases and J by 4 bases, with 23 bases between. Germline V gene lookup returns CDR1 KGHDR and CDR2 SFDVKD. The CDR3 runs 18 residues. CDR3 sequence: CATSDQPSPGWEVYGYTF. Here the CDR3 DNA reads TGTGCCACCAGTGATCAGCCAAGCCCCGGTTGGGAGGTCTATGGCTACACCTTC.

The chain uses TRBV11-2 and TRBJ2-3; 9 bases map to TRBD2. Germline V gene lookup returns CDR1 SGHAT and CDR2 FQNNGV. The CDR3 is made up of 14 amino acids. The V and J ends lost 3 bases and 12 bases, in that order; junction bases with no gene match: 10. This chain's CDR3 is CASSLASGAGFQYF. The CDR3 DNA sequence: TGTGCCAGCAGCTTGGCTAGCGGGGCCGGATTTCAGTATTTT.

This clone was detected only once. The CDR3 DNA is TGTGCCAGCAGCTCACTACCATCCCTCGGCACAGATACGCAGTATTTT. Translation: CASSSLPSLGTDTQYF. The V gene is TRBV7-9, the J gene TRBJ2-3; D gene uncertain. V gave up 4 bases and J gave up 1 base, with 15 bases separating them. CDR1 is SEHNR and CDR2 is FQNEAQ in the germline V gene (reference sequence). The length of the CDR3 is 16 residues.

The rearrangement joins TRBV19 to TRBJ1-1; D unresolved. The germline V gene encodes CDR1 LNHDA and CDR2 SQIVND (reference sequence). Trimming stripped 1 base from V and 2 bases from J, with 11 bases between. The CDR3 sequence is 15 residues long. The CDR3 region is CASSIAWAGNTEAFF. CDR3 in DNA: TGTGCCAGTAGTATAGCTTGGGCAGGAAACACTGAAGCTTTCTTT.

The V and J genes are TRBV18 and TRBJ2-7, with 10 nucleotides matching TRBD1. There are 15 residues in the CDR3. Germline trimming cut 2 bases from V and 5 bases from J; bases unmatched to any gene: 6. Germline V gene sequence: CDR1 KGHSH, CDR2 LQKENI. CDR3 DNA sequence: TGTGCCAGCTCACCAATACCGGGACAGGGGAACGAGCAGTACTTC. Translation: CASSPIPGQGNEQYF.

V is TRBV18 and J is TRBJ1-1, with 8 bases that match TRBD1. CDR1 is KGHSH, CDR2 LQKENI, per germline. This CDR3 spans 15 amino acids. The V gene end was trimmed by 6 bases and the J gene end by 0 bases; junction bases not matched to a gene: 6. The CDR3 DNA is TGTGCCAGCTCTCACCGGGACAGGATGAACACTGAAGCTTTCTTT. This codes for CASSHRDRMNTEAFF. The full variable domain, in which reference TRBV18 and TRBJ1-1 provide the parts outside the CDR3, is NAGVMQNPRHLVRRRGQEARLRCSPMKGHSHVYWYRQLPEEGLKFMVYLQKENIIDESGMPKERFSAEFPKEGPSILRIQQVVRGDSAAYFCASSHRDRMNTEAFFGQGTRLTVV.